This entry lists 10 T cell receptor beta chains sequenced from one sample in a study of post-analysis software for immune sequencing data. Study outcomes and limitations: There were four or five TRBV segments more frequent in patients than controls, and TRBV5-6, TRBV5-1 and TRBV20-1 were among them.

cDNA libraries for TCR beta contained unique molecular identifiers. TCRdb re-analysed the PCR reads in MiXCR, keeping a single row per CDR3 protein. This sample carries about 540,000 distinct CDR3 sequences, about a third of them seen once, and the ten largest clones take approximately 6%. These TCRs' antigens remain unknown. Sequencing was done on a sample of blood. Every receptor here comes from a girl under 18 with multiple sclerosis.

This chain uses TRBV6-5 with TRBJ2-7; the match to TRBD2 covers 10 bases. This CDR3 has 15 amino acids. Germline V gene lookup returns CDR1 MNHEY and CDR2 SVGAGI. Losses at the gene ends were 6 bases for V and 1 base for J; bases not matched to a gene: 6. The CDR3 region is CASSLGLARSYEQYF. The CDR3 DNA reads TGTGCCAGCAGCCTGGGACTAGCGAGATCCTACGAGCAGTACTTC.

This chain connects TRBV11-2 to TRBJ2-3; D perhaps matches TRBD1 (6 bases). V dropped 0 bases and J dropped 1 base, with 14 bases sitting between them. Germline CDR1 and CDR2: SGHAT and FQNNGV. This CDR3 has 17 residues. In nucleotides, the CDR3 is TGTGCCAGCAGCTTAGATGGTACAGGGTTTGGCACAGATACGCAGTATTTT. Translation gives CASSLDGTGFGTDTQYF.

V usage is TRBV7-9 and J usage is TRBJ1-2; TRBD1 aligns across 9 bases. The CDR3 runs 16 residues. The trim removed 5 bases at V and 4 bases at J, leaving 11 bases unmatched. Germline CDR1 reads SEHNR; CDR2 reads FQNEAQ (reference sequence). CDR3 sequence reads: CASSRLDRGTRYGYTF. CDR3 coding DNA: TGTGCCAGCAGCCGACTAGACAGGGGGACTCGCTATGGCTACACCTTC.

In its sample, this clonotype was seen many times. V and J are TRBV7-6 and TRBJ2-1; D not certain. Trimming removed 5 bases from V and 9 bases from J, with 14 bases in between. The CDR3 runs to 13 residues. CDR1 and CDR2 from the germline V gene are SGHVS and FNYEAQ. CDR3 sequence: CASSGRTLGEQFF. The CDR3 bases are TGTGCCAGCAGCGGTAGGACCCTTGGTGAGCAGTTCTTC.

In this sample, this clonotype turned up a few times. J is TRBJ2-1 and V is TRBV7-2; D is undetermined. The V gene's germline CDR1 is SGHTA and CDR2 FQGNSA. The V end lost 1 base, the J end lost 2 bases, and 12 bases lay between the germline ends. CDR3 length: 16 amino acids. The CDR3 nucleotides read TGTGCCAGCAGCTTAGACGGTCGTGTAACCTACAATGAGCAGTTCTTC. Encoded protein: CASSLDGRVTYNEQFF.

The chain carries TRBV6-5 and TRBJ1-6; tentatively, D is TRBD1 (5 bases). V was cut by 7 bases and J by 8 bases, with 15 bases left in between. Germline V CDR1 and CDR2: MNHEY, SVGAGI. This CDR3 comprises 14 residues. In nucleotides, the CDR3 is TGTGCCAGCACCTACCAGGGTGCAGATTCACCCCTCCACTTT. Its protein is CASTYQGADSPLHF.

Only a few counts were recorded for this clonotype. The chain uses TRBV5-1 and TRBJ2-1; D is ambiguous. CDR3 length: 14 residues. Germline CDR1 and CDR2: SGHRS and YFSETQ. V was shortened by 4 bases and J by 6 bases, with 14 bases between the two germline ends. CDR3 DNA: TGCGCCAGCAGCCCGCCCGGGCAGGTCAATGAGCAGTTCTTC. This gives the protein CASSPPGQVNEQFF.

This clonotype came up many times. J is TRBJ1-5 and V is TRBV14; D remains ambiguous. The V and J ends lost 4 bases and 5 bases respectively, with 9 bases between them. Germline values: CDR1 SGHDN, CDR2 FVKESK. This CDR3 region has 13 residues. The CDR3 DNA reads TGTGCCAGCAGCCTGGGTCCATATCAGCCCCAGCATTTT. Protein: CASSLGPYQPQHF. Looking up the rest from reference TRBV14 and TRBJ1-5 gives the full variable domain: EAGVTQFPSHSVIEKGQTVTLRCDPISGHDNLYWYRRVMGKEIKFLLHFVKESKQDESGMPNNRFLAERTGGTYSTLKVQPAELEDSGVYFCASSLGPYQPQHFGDGTRLSIL.

The gene calls are TRBV6-5 and TRBJ1-2; no reliable D call. CDR3 length: 13 amino acids. The V gene lost 6 bases and the J gene lost 4 bases, with 12 bases spanning the gap. Germline loops: CDR1 MNHEY, CDR2 SVGAGI. The CDR3 region is CASRGPGLYGYTF. The CDR3 nucleotides read TGTGCCAGCAGAGGGCCTGGTCTCTATGGCTACACCTTC.

This clonotype has only a few counts. The chain is built from TRBV7-2 and TRBJ2-5; TRBD1 might be the D (5 bases). V was shortened by 1 base and J by 4 bases, with 10 bases between the two germline ends. The CDR3 extends over 14 amino acids. The germline gives CDR1 SGHTA, CDR2 FQGNSA. CDR3 residues: CASSLVGVLETQYF. CDR3 nucleotide sequence: TGTGCCAGCAGCTTAGTAGGGGTACTAGAGACCCAGTACTTC.